What follows are 30 T cell receptor beta chains derived from one specimen sequenced in a study of T-cell reconstitution after alpha-beta-depleted transplantation in children. The TCRbeta library incorporated unique molecular identifiers. MiXCR, applied by TCRdb to the PCR reads, yields one record per CDR3 protein. Of hundreds of thousands of distinct CDR3 sequences in the sample, roughly 14% were seen once. The source was PBMCs, collected before TCRalphabeta/CD19-depleted stem cell transplant. These receptors came from a girl aged 2-10 years with congenital amegakaryocytic thrombocytopenia, due to receive a stem cell transplant.

This clonotype occurred many times. CDR3 protein: CASSFSPGELFF. The CDR3 bases are TGCGCCAGCAGCTTCAGTCCCGGGGAGCTGTTTTTT. The chain carries TRBV5-1 and TRBJ2-2; no clear D gene. There are 12 residues in the CDR3. In germline, CDR1 is SGHRS, CDR2 YFSETQ. Trimming cost V 2 bases and J 6 bases, with 5 bases left between them.

This clonotype has a handful of counts. The chain carries TRBV5-1 and TRBJ2-3; 7 bases fit TRBD2. In germline, CDR1 is SGHRS, CDR2 YFSETQ. This CDR3 has 15 residues. V lost 7 bases and J lost 3; bases outside the gene matches: 11. CDR3 coding DNA: TGCGCCAGCCAGCCGCCCGCGGGAGAAACAGATACGCAGTATTTT. It codes for CASQPPAGETDTQYF. The full variable domain, its missing parts supplied by reference TRBV5-1 and TRBJ2-3, is KAGVTQTPRYLIKTRGQQVTLSCSPISGHRSVSWYQQTPGQGLQFLFEYFSETQRNKGNFPGRFSGRQFSNSRSEMNVSTLELGDSALYLCASQPPAGETDTQYFGPGTRLTVL.

The rearrangement links TRBV5-1 to TRBJ2-1; no clear D. V lost 4 bases to trimming and J lost 6 bases, with 14 bases between them. CDR3 length equals 14 residues. Germline V gene sequence: CDR1 SGHRS, CDR2 YFSETQ. Here the CDR3 reads CASSPVDVSNEQFF. DNA for the CDR3: TGCGCCAGCAGCCCCGTTGATGTCTCCAATGAGCAGTTCTTC.

The V gene is TRBV10-3, the J gene TRBJ2-1; 9 nucleotides agree with TRBD2. V dropped 0 bases and J dropped 3; count of bases not matched to a gene: 3. The length of the CDR3 is 16 residues. Per the germline V gene, CDR1 is ENHRY and CDR2 is SYGVKD. CDR3 protein: CAISESLAGFYNEQFF. As DNA, the CDR3 is TGTGCCATCAGTGAGTCCCTAGCGGGATTCTACAATGAGCAGTTCTTC.

This clonotype was counted many times. The J gene is TRBJ2-3, the V gene TRBV5-5, with 9 bases matching TRBD1. CDR1 is SGHKS, CDR2 YYEKEE, per germline (reference sequence). This CDR3 comprises 15 residues. V shed 4 bases and J 0 bases; nucleotides not matched to a gene: 3. CDR3 residues: CASSVTGGSTDTQYF. The CDR3 DNA is TGTGCCAGCAGCGTTACAGGGGGCAGCACAGATACGCAGTATTTT.

The chain couples TRBV7-9 to TRBJ1-1; TRBD1 aligns across 10 bases. This CDR3 region has 15 residues. J gave up 11 bases and V 5 bases, and 14 bases lay outside the gene matches. From germline, CDR1 is SEHNR and CDR2 FQNEAQ (reference sequence). The CDR3 protein is CASSGQGQGNFPAFF. CDR3 bases: TGTGCCAGCAGCGGACAGGGACAGGGGAATTTTCCCGCTTTCTTT.

This clonotype has ten or more counts. This chain joins TRBV28 and TRBJ1-5, with 10 bases that match TRBD1. Germline-derived CDR1 and CDR2 are MDHEN and SYDVKM. The CDR3 is 15 residues long. The J segment lost 5 bases and the V segment lost 3 bases, leaving 4 bases of the junction unmatched. For the CDR3, the DNA is TGTGCCAGCAGTTTCGTGGGACAGGGGTATCAGCCCCAGCATTTT. Translated: CASSFVGQGYQPQHF.

In this sample, this clonotype turned up many times. Here the CDR3 reads CASSLVGNRGGYEQYF. CDR3 in DNA: TGCGCCAGCAGCTTGGTAGGTAACAGGGGAGGCTACGAGCAGTACTTC. The chain is built from TRBV5-1 and TRBJ2-7, with D possibly matching TRBD1 (7 bases). V was clipped by 0 bases and J by 3 bases, with 16 bases between them. This CDR3 is built from 16 residues. Germline assignment: CDR1 SGHRS and CDR2 YFSETQ.

J is TRBJ1-5 and V is TRBV27, with D unresolved. CDR1 and CDR2 (germline): MNHEY, SMNVEV (reference sequence). CDR3 size: 14 residues. Trimming cost V 3 bases and J 5 bases, with 11 bases left between them. The CDR3: CASSFLSADQPQHF. The CDR3 DNA reads TGTGCCAGCAGTTTTTTGTCGGCCGATCAGCCCCAGCATTTT.

The chain couples TRBV20-1 to TRBJ2-7; 13 bases are a match to TRBD2. Trimming removed 3 bases from V and 9 bases from J; junction bases left unmatched: 11. There are 15 residues in the CDR3. Per the germline V gene, CDR1 is DFQATT and CDR2 is SNEGSKA (reference sequence). CDR3 loop: CSASARTSGSSAQYF. As DNA, the CDR3 is TGCAGTGCTAGTGCGAGGACTAGCGGGAGTAGTGCGCAGTACTTC.

This clonotype appeared many times. The rearrangement joins TRBV29-1 to TRBJ2-2; 7 positions agree with TRBD2. The J segment lost 3 bases and the V segment lost 5 bases, leaving 3 bases of the junction unmatched. The germline V gene encodes CDR1 SQVTM and CDR2 ANQGSEA. The CDR3 sequence is 13 residues long. The CDR3 bases are TGCAGCGTTCAAAGCGGGGACACCGGGGAGCTGTTTTTT. Translating it yields CSVQSGDTGELFF.

Ten or more counts support this clonotype. This chain joins TRBV5-1 and TRBJ2-3, with TRBD2 matching 12 bases. The V segment lost 1 base and the J segment 10 bases; nucleotides outside the gene matches: 4. Germline assignment: CDR1 SGHRS and CDR2 YFSETQ. This CDR3 is built from 14 residues. The CDR3: CASSLRLAGEAQYF. DNA for the CDR3: TGCGCCAGCAGCTTGCGACTAGCGGGAGAGGCGCAGTATTTT.

The rearrangement joins TRBV7-9 to TRBJ2-3; 8 bases line up with TRBD1. Trimming cost V 5 bases and J 1 base; bases outside gene matches: 8. Germline CDR1 reads SEHNR; CDR2 reads FQNEAQ (reference sequence). The CDR3 is 16 amino acids. The CDR3 region has the DNA TGTGCCAGCAGCGTTACAGGGGGATGGGGCACAGATACGCAGTATTTT. Amino acid sequence: CASSVTGGWGTDTQYF.

The CDR3 is CASSLSTGELAGAGELFF. CDR3 in DNA: TGTGCCAGCAGTTTATCGACCGGCGAACTAGCCGGGGCCGGGGAGCTGTTTTTT. The chain recombines TRBV28 with TRBJ2-2; TRBD2 is a possible D gene (6 bases). The CDR3 covers 18 residues. V was cut by 1 base and J by 6 bases, with 21 bases left in between. Germline lookup yields CDR1 MDHEN and CDR2 SYDVKM.

CDR3 sequence reads: CASSFGRDWNNEQFF. The CDR3 DNA follows: TGTGCCAGCAGCTTCGGGCGGGACTGGAACAATGAGCAGTTCTTC. The chain employs TRBV7-9 and TRBJ2-1; the D gene is possibly TRBD2 (6 bases). V was cut by 3 bases and J by 5 bases, with 14 bases left in between. The CDR3 contains 15 residues. The V gene's germline CDR1 is SEHNR and CDR2 FQNEAQ (reference sequence).

This clonotype was detected many times. The chain recombines TRBV20-1 with TRBJ2-1; tentative D call: TRBD2 (6 bases). The germline gives CDR1 DFQATT, CDR2 SNEGSKA (reference sequence). V lost 0 bases and J 0 bases, leaving 9 bases between the germline ends. The CDR3 runs to 15 residues. The CDR3 coding sequence is TGCAGTGCTAGAGAGTGGCGGGGCTCCTACAATGAGCAGTTCTTC. Translation: CSAREWRGSYNEQFF.

Comment on this clonotype: A much more abundant neighbour one base away suggests this may be a read error. The chain links TRBV29-1 to TRBJ2-5; TRBD1 aligns across 7 bases. V was pared by 7 bases and J by 6 bases, with 11 bases of the junction left unmatched. Germline V gene data show CDR1 as SQVTM and CDR2 as ANQGSEA. The CDR3 is 13 amino acids. The CDR3, as DNA: TGCAGCGGCCAACGACAGGGACGGAAGACCCAGTACTTC. Protein: CSGQRQGRKTQYF.

This clonotype was detected ten times or more. The rearrangement uses TRBV15 and TRBJ2-3; a weak D match, TRBD2 (5 bases). The CDR3 is made up of 15 amino acids. CDR1 is LNHNV, CDR2 YYDKDF, per germline (reference sequence). V was clipped by 5 bases and J by 2 bases, with 14 bases between them. In DNA, the CDR3 is TGTGCCACCAGCGATATGGACTGGCACACAGATACGCAGTATTTT. Its translation: CATSDMDWHTDTQYF.

This chain links TRBV20-1 with TRBJ2-7; 15 positions match TRBD2. V lost 2 bases and J lost 0; bases outside the gene matches: 2. The CDR3 is 16 residues long. The germline gives CDR1 DFQATT, CDR2 SNEGSKA (reference sequence). This chain's CDR3 is CSARPGLAGGSYEQYF. The CDR3 DNA is TGCAGTGCTAGACCGGGACTAGCGGGAGGCTCCTACGAGCAGTACTTC.

This clonotype was seen repeatedly, ten times or more. The CDR3, as DNA: TGTGCCAGCAGCTTAGAAGCGGGAGGGCCCAATGAGCAGTTCTTC. This encodes CASSLEAGGPNEQFF. This sequence joins TRBV7-2 and TRBJ2-1; 10 bases match TRBD2. The germline CDR1 and CDR2 sequences are SGHTA and FQGNSA. V lost 1 base to trimming and J lost 6 bases; unmatched junction nucleotides: 3. The CDR3 spans 15 residues.

This clonotype occurred many times. The chain joins TRBV7-9 to TRBJ2-3; a possible D gene is TRBD2 (5 bases). Trimming left V 3 bases short and J 5 bases short, with 12 bases between. CDR1 is SEHNR and CDR2 is FQNEAQ in the germline V gene (reference sequence). The CDR3 contains 14 residues. CDR3 amino acids: CASSFRPAGDTQYF. CDR3 nucleotides: TGTGCCAGCAGCTTCCGGCCCGCGGGAGATACGCAGTATTTT. Complete variable domain (other parts from reference TRBV7-9 and TRBJ2-3): DTGVSQNPRHKITKRGQNVTFRCDPISEHNRLYWYRQTLGQGPEFLTYFQNEAQLEKSRLLSDRFSAERPKGSFSTLEIQRTEQGDSAMYLCASSFRPAGDTQYFGPGTRLTVL.

The gene calls are TRBV6-5 and TRBJ2-1; D is possibly TRBD2 (6 bases). The CDR3 length is 14 residues. The V gene lost 2 bases and the J gene lost 8 bases, with 13 bases spanning the gap. CDR1 and CDR2 from the germline V gene are MNHEY and SVGAGI. The CDR3 DNA sequence: TGTGCCAGCAGTTACATAGCGGAAAGGTATGAGCAGTTCTTC. Its protein product is CASSYIAERYEQFF.

This chain uses TRBV20-1 with TRBJ2-1, with D perhaps matching TRBD2 (6 bases). The germline CDR1 and CDR2 sequences are DFQATT and SNEGSKA (reference sequence). CDR3 length: 13 amino acids. Between the trimmed V and J ends, which lost 0 bases and 8 bases, there was a span of 11 bases. This CDR3 is CSARDQLAYEQFF. Here the CDR3 DNA reads TGCAGTGCTAGAGATCAACTAGCCTATGAGCAGTTCTTC.

This rearrangement joins TRBV4-1 to TRBJ2-1; 9 bases map to TRBD1. Germline lookup yields CDR1 MGHRA and CDR2 YSYEKL. V lost 1 base to trimming and J lost 7 bases; unmatched junction nucleotides: 8. CDR3 length: 16 amino acids. CDR3 in DNA: TGCGCCAGCAGCCAAGTTGTGGACAGGGGCGGGAATGAGCAGTTCTTC. Translated: CASSQVVDRGGNEQFF.

The chain has TRBV27 and TRBJ1-6, with D perhaps TRBD1 (5 bases). The CDR3 consists of 14 residues. The ends were cut back, 5 bases at V and 9 bases at J, with 14 bases in the middle. CDR1 is MNHEY, CDR2 SMNVEV, per germline (reference sequence). The CDR3 reads CASSPRQTASPLHF. DNA of the CDR3: TGTGCCAGCAGTCCGCGACAGACGGCTTCACCCCTCCACTTT.

Many counts were recorded for this clonotype. The gene calls are TRBV12-3 or TRBV12-4 and TRBJ2-1, with 11 bases aligning to TRBD2. V lost 6 bases to trimming and J lost 2 bases; unmatched junction nucleotides: 3. CDR3 length: 15 amino acids. The DNA of the CDR3 is TGTGCCAGCAGCTTACTAGCGGGAGCCTACAATGAGCAGTTCTTC. It encodes CASSLLAGAYNEQFF.

This clonotype was seen ten or more times. The chain combines TRBV29-1 with TRBJ1-2; no firm D call. Germline CDR1 SQVTM, CDR2 ANQGSEA. The CDR3 has 12 residues. The V end was cut by 3 bases, the J end by 0 bases, with 5 bases between. CDR3 nucleotides: TGCAGCGTTGATGAAGCTAACTATGGCTACACCTTC. It encodes CSVDEANYGYTF.

The chain employs TRBV5-1 and TRBJ2-3; 7 bases are shared with TRBD2. CDR3 length: 14 residues. The V gene's germline CDR1 is SGHRS and CDR2 YFSETQ. V trimming: 4 bases; J trimming: 9 bases; junction bases outside the gene matches: 11. The CDR3, as DNA: TGCGCCAGCAGCGCCTCGACTAGCCCCGAGACGCAGTATTTT. Protein sequence: CASSASTSPETQYF.

This clonotype has just a few counts. The chain joins TRBV5-1 to TRBJ2-7, with D maybe TRBD1 (6 bases). The CDR3 totals 16 residues. CDR1 is SGHRS and CDR2 is YFSETQ in the germline V gene. V was pared by 4 bases and J by 5 bases, with 22 bases between. The DNA for the CDR3 is TGCGCCAGCAGCCCCGACACGCCACAGGGAGTGAACGAGCAGTACTTC. Its protein product is CASSPDTPQGVNEQYF.

About this clonotype itself: This clone may be a read error of a much larger clone one base away. V and J are TRBV25-1 and TRBJ2-1; D may be TRBD1 or TRBD2 (7 bases each). The CDR3 covers 14 residues. Germline V gene sequence: CDR1 MGHDK, CDR2 SYGVNS. Between the trimmed V and J ends, which lost 3 bases and 7 bases, there was a span of 13 bases. For the CDR3, the DNA is TGTGCCAGCAGTGAGGACAGGACTAGGAATGAGCAGTTCTTC. Protein sequence: CASSEDRTRNEQFF.